The T cell receptor (beta chain) under discussion was sequenced for a study of glioma-infiltrating T cells. The study, taken as a whole, reports: Tissue-blood divergence was below expectation in non-neoplastic patients, above in gliomas.

TCR alpha and beta CDR3 regions were amplified from RNA using iRepertoire nested multiplex PCR. TCRdb recomputed calls from the multiplex PCR reads with MiXCR, one row per CDR3 protein. There are more than 350,000 distinct CDR3 sequences in the sample; around 38% occur only once, and 12% lies in the top ten. About this clonotype: Its matching antigen is unknown.

The CDR3 runs 16 residues. V was shortened by 1 base and J by 3 bases, with 16 bases between the two germline ends. Germline V gives CDR1 MGHRA, CDR2 YSYEKL. V is TRBV4-1 and J is TRBJ2-7; TRBD2 is a possible D gene (6 bases). Sequenced input: glioma tissue, nonneoplastic brain tissue, or PBMCs (not recorded which). The receptor's source is a human donor with low-grade glioma or glioblastoma, undergoing nonglioma brain surgery, or in good health (not recorded which). CDR3 sequence (DNA): TGCGCCAGCAGCCAAGCACATCGGGACTGGCACTACGAGCAGTACTTC. Amino acid sequence: CASSQAHRDWHYEQYF.